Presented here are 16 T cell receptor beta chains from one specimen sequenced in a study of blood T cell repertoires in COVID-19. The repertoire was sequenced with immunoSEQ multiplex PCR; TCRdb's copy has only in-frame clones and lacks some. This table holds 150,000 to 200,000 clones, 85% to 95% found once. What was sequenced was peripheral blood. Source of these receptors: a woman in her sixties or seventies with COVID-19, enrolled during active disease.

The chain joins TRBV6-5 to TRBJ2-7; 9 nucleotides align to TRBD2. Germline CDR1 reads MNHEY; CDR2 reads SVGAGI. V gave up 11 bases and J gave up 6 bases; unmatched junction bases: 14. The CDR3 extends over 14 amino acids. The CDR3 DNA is TGTGCCGGACAATGGCGGGGGGGTTATGGCGAGCAGTACTTC. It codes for CAGQWRGGYGEQYF.

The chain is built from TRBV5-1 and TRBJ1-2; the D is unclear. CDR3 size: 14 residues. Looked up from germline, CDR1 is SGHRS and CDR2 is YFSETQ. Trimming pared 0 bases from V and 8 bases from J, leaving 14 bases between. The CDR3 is CASSLVGSPRGYTF. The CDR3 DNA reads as TGCGCCAGCAGCTTGGTCGGCTCACCCAGGGGCTACACCTTC.

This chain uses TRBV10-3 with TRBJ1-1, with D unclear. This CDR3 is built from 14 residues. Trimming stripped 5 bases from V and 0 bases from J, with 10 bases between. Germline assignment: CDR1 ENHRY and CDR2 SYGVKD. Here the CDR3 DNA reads TGTGCCATCAGTATCTCCTCCCTGAACACTGAAGCTTTCTTT. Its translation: CAISISSLNTEAFF.

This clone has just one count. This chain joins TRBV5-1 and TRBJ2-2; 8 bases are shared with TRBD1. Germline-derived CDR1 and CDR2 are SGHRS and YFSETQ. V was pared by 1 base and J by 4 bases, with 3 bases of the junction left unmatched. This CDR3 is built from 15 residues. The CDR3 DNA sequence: TGCGCCAGCAGCTTGTTGGGACAGGCCACCGGGGAGCTGTTTTTT. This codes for CASSLLGQATGELFF.

CDR3 DNA: TGTGCCAGCAGCTTGGTGGGGGGACTCGCAGATACGCAGTATTTT. Translating it yields CASSLVGGLADTQYF. The chain joins TRBV5-4 to TRBJ2-3, with D perhaps TRBD2 (6 bases). In germline, CDR1 is SGHNT, CDR2 YYREEE (reference sequence). Trimming removed 0 bases from V and 4 bases from J, with 12 bases in between. CDR3 length: 15 amino acids.

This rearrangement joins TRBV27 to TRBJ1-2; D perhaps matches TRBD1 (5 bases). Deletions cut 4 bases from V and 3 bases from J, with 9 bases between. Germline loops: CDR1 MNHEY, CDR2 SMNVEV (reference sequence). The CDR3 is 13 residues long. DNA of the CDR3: TGTGCCAGCAGTTCAGGGCCCGACTATGGCTACACCTTC. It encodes CASSSGPDYGYTF.

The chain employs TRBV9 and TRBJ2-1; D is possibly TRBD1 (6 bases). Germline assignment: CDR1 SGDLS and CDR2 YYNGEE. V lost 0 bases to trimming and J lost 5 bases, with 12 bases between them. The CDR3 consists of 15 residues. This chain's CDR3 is CASSVESTGHNEQFF. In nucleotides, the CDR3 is TGTGCCAGCAGCGTAGAAAGTACAGGGCACAATGAGCAGTTCTTC.

The CDR3 spells CASSWGADTYNSPLHF. The CDR3 DNA is TGTGCCAGTAGTTGGGGCGCGGACACCTATAATTCACCCCTCCACTTT. This rearrangement joins TRBV19 to TRBJ1-6; maybe TRBD1 (5 bases). CDR3 size: 16 residues. The germline V gene encodes CDR1 LNHDA and CDR2 SQIVND (reference sequence). V lost 5 bases and J 2 bases, leaving 13 bases between the germline ends.

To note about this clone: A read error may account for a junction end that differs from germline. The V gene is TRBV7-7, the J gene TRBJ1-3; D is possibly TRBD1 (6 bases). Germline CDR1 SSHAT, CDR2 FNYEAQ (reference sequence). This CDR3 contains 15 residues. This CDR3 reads CASSPGGPSGNTIYF. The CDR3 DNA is TGTGCTAGCAGCCCCGGGGGGCCCTCTGGAAACACCATATATTTT.

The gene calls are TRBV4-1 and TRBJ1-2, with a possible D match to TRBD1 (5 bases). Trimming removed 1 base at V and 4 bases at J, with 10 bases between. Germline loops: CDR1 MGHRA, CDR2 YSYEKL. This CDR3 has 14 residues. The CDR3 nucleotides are TGCGCCAGCAGCCAAGGGACACCGCTCTATGGCTACACCTTC. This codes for CASSQGTPLYGYTF.

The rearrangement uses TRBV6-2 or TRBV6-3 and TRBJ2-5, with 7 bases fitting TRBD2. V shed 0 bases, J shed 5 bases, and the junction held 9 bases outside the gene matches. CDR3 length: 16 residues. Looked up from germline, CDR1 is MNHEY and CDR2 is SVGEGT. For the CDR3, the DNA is TGTGCCAGCAGTTACTCGAGCGGGGCCGCGCGGGAGACCCAGTACTTC. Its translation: CASSYSSGAARETQYF.

CDR3 residues: CASTSTLGSNQPQHF. The CDR3 DNA follows: TGTGCCAGCACTTCTACCCTGGGCAGCAATCAGCCCCAGCATTTT. The chain uses TRBV6-6 and TRBJ1-5; no clear D gene. This CDR3 is 15 amino acids long. Germline CDR1 and CDR2: MNHNY and SVGAGI (reference sequence). Trimming pared 7 bases from V and 1 base from J, leaving 14 bases between.

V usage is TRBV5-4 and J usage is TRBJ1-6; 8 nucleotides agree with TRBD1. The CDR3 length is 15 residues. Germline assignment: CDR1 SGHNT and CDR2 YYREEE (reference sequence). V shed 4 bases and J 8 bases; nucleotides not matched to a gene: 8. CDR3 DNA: TGTGCCAGCAGCCCATCGGACAGGGTGGATTCACCCCTCCACTTT. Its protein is CASSPSDRVDSPLHF.

The CDR3 here is CASSFRALAGVLQETQYF. The CDR3 DNA follows: TGTGCCAGCAGCTTCAGGGCGCTAGCGGGGGTGCTACAAGAGACCCAGTACTTC. The chain employs TRBV7-8 and TRBJ2-5; 10 bases line up with TRBD2. Trimming at V came to 3 bases and at J to 2 bases, leaving 12 bases not matched to a gene. Germline V lookup: CDR1 SGHVS, CDR2 FQNEAQ. This CDR3 spans 18 amino acids.

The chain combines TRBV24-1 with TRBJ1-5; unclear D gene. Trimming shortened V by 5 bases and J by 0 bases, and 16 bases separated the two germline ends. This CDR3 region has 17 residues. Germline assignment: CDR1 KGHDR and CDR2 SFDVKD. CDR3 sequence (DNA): TGTGCCACCAGTGTGTCTTTGGGTCGGGATAGCAATCAGCCCCAGCATTTT. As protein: CATSVSLGRDSNQPQHF.

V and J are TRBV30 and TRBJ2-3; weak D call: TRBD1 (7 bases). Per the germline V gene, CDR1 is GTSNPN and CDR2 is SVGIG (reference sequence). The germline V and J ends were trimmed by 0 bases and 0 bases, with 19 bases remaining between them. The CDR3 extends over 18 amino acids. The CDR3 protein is CAWSVPPQGGPSTDTQYF. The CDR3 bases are TGTGCCTGGAGTGTACCCCCCCAGGGGGGCCCTAGCACAGATACGCAGTATTTT.